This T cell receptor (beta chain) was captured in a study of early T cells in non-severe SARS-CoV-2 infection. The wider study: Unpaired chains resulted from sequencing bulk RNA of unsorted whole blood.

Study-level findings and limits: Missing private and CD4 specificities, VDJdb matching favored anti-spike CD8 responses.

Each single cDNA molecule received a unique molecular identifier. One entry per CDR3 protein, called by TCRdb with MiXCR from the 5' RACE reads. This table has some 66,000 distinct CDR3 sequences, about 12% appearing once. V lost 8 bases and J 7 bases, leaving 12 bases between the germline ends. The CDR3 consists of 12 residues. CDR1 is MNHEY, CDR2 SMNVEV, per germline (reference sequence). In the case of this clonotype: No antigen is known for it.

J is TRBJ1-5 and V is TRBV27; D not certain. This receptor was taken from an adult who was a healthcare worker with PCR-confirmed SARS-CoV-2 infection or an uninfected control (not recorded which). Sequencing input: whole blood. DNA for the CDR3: TGTGCCAGCTCGGAGGGTTCCCAGCCCCAGCATTTT. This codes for CASSEGSQPQHF.